This TCR beta chain was sequenced for a study of blood T cell repertoires in COVID-19. The V gene lost 1 base and the J gene lost 4 bases, with 8 bases spanning the gap. There are 13 residues in the CDR3. The germline V gene has CDR1 LGHNT and CDR2 FRNRAP. The table came from immunoSEQ multiplex PCR; TCRdb's copy has only in-frame clones and leaves some out. This sample has roughly 380,000 clones; around 84% occur once, and the top ten carry around 3.4%. The clonotype originates from a woman between 18 and 30 years old with acute or convalescent COVID-19. The chain employs TRBV12-5 and TRBJ2-7; D not resolved. Source material: peripheral blood. CDR3 coding DNA: TGTGCTAGTGGTTTGGACCTTAGTTACGAGCAGTACTTC. Protein: CASGLDLSYEQYF.